Shown below are 19 T cell receptor beta chains from a single sample sequenced in a study of T cell responses to AZD1222 COVID-19 vaccine. The protocol was immunoSEQ multiplex PCR, while the TCRdb copy is restricted to in-frame clones and leaves out a portion. The table lists roughly 66,000 clones, 65% to 90% of them singletons, with 5% to 6% in the top ten. The source was peripheral blood, collected on day 0 of AZD1222 vaccination. The receptors were sampled from an adult in good health.

This sequence joins TRBV19 and TRBJ1-5; D remains ambiguous. The CDR3 runs 15 residues. Germline V lookup: CDR1 LNHDA, CDR2 SQIVND (reference sequence). Trimming took 1 base from V and 2 from J, leaving 9 bases between them. CDR3 sequence reads: CASSIVHTGNQPQHF. CDR3 coding DNA: TGTGCCAGTAGTATAGTTCACACCGGCAATCAGCCCCAGCATTTT.

There are a few counts of this clone. This rearrangement joins TRBV19 to TRBJ1-1; 9 bases agree with TRBD1. Germline trimming cut 5 bases from V and 5 bases from J; bases unmatched to any gene: 9. Germline V gene lookup returns CDR1 LNHDA and CDR2 SQIVND (reference sequence). The CDR3 covers 15 residues. CDR3 sequence (DNA): TGTGCCAGTAGTGAACACAGGGGGCCGAGGACTGAAGCTTTCTTT. Its protein product is CASSEHRGPRTEAFF.

The rearrangement uses TRBV7-6 and TRBJ2-7; D is possibly TRBD1 (5 bases). Between the trimmed V and J ends, which lost 0 bases and 0 bases, there was a span of 12 bases. This CDR3 has 16 residues. Germline V lookup: CDR1 SGHVS, CDR2 FNYEAQ. DNA of the CDR3: TGTGCCAGCAGCTTAGCGGCAGGGATTAGCTCCTACGAGCAGTACTTC. Translation: CASSLAAGISSYEQYF. Using reference TRBV7-6 and TRBJ2-7 for the parts outside the CDR3, the full variable domain is GAGVSQSPRYKVTKRGQDVALRCDPISGHVSLYWYRQALGQGPEFLTYFNYEAQQDKSGLPNDRFSAERPEGSISTLTIQRTEQRDSAMYRCASSLAAGISSYEQYFGPGTRLTVT.

This clone came up once. V usage is TRBV7-9 and J usage is TRBJ1-1, with TRBD1 matching 7 bases. V lost 1 base and J lost 3; bases outside the gene matches: 5. CDR3 length: 15 residues. Germline assignment: CDR1 SEHNR and CDR2 FQNEAQ (reference sequence). The DNA for the CDR3 is TGTGCCAGCAGCTTAGTGGGACAGATAGACACTGAAGCTTTCTTT. Its protein is CASSLVGQIDTEAFF.

The chain links TRBV5-1 to TRBJ1-1; no firm D call. CDR1 and CDR2 (germline): SGHRS, YFSETQ. V lost 4 bases to trimming and J lost 4 bases, with 11 bases between them. This CDR3 spans 13 amino acids. CDR3 protein: CASSPTRGTEAFF. The DNA of the CDR3 is TGCGCCAGCAGCCCGACGAGAGGCACTGAAGCTTTCTTT.

This chain uses TRBV15 with TRBJ1-3, with a weak D call TRBD1 (5 bases). This CDR3 spans 16 amino acids. Trimming took 0 bases from V and 5 from J, leaving 14 bases between them. Germline assignment: CDR1 LNHNV and CDR2 YYDKDF (reference sequence). DNA of the CDR3: TGTGCCACCAGCAGAGATGAACAGGAGCCAAGAAACACCATATATTTT. Its translation: CATSRDEQEPRNTIYF.

In this sample, this clone turned up once. The chain employs TRBV11-2 and TRBJ1-6; unclear D gene. CDR1 and CDR2 from the germline V gene are SGHAT and FQNNGV. There are 11 residues in the CDR3. Trimming removed 2 bases at V and 10 bases at J, with 3 bases between. This CDR3 is CASSLQSPLHF. Written as DNA, the CDR3 is TGTGCCAGCAGCTTACAATCACCCCTCCACTTT.

The chain couples TRBV5-1 to TRBJ2-1; D not certain. Germline V CDR1 and CDR2: SGHRS, YFSETQ. Trimming took off 0 bases at V and 3 bases at J, with 4 bases between the two ends. This CDR3 comprises 13 residues. The CDR3 is CASSLAVYNEQFF. DNA for the CDR3: TGCGCCAGCAGCTTGGCGGTCTACAATGAGCAGTTCTTC.

The CDR3 loop is CATLGGGSYEQYF. CDR3 nucleotide sequence: TGTGCCACCCTGGGGGGGGGATCCTACGAGCAGTACTTC. The gene calls are TRBV21-1 and TRBJ2-7; whether TRBD2, the table's D call, matches the DNA was not checked. TRBV21-1 is listed as a pseudogene. This CDR3 has 13 amino acids.

The chain employs TRBV6-6 and TRBJ1-4; TRBD1 is a possible D gene (5 bases). V lost 7 bases, J lost 5 bases, and 11 bases lay in between. This CDR3 has 13 residues. The germline V gene encodes CDR1 MNHNY and CDR2 SVGAGI (reference sequence). CDR3 nucleotide sequence: TGTGCCAGCATCCGGGGGGGGAATGAAAAACTGTTTTTT. Translated, it gives CASIRGGNEKLFF.

The V call is TRBV30, the J call TRBJ1-5; 12 positions agree with TRBD1. Germline V lookup: CDR1 GTSNPN, CDR2 SVGIG (reference sequence). CDR3 length: 16 amino acids. Trimming took 7 bases from V and 7 from J; bases not matched to a gene: 14. CDR3 in DNA: TGTGCCTACTCCGCCGGGACAGGGGGCGCGAGGCAGCCCCAGCATTTT. Translation: CAYSAGTGGARQPQHF.

This chain connects TRBV2 to TRBJ2-2, with D uncertain. The length of the CDR3 is 13 residues. Germline CDR1 SNHLY, CDR2 FYNNEI. The V end was cut by 7 bases, the J end by 4 bases, with 10 bases between. The CDR3 region is CASKRSGTGELFF. CDR3 nucleotide sequence: TGTGCCAGCAAAAGGTCCGGCACCGGGGAGCTGTTTTTT.

DNA of the CDR3: TGTGCCAGCAGCTTAGAGGGCAGGTACTACGAGCAGTACTTC. Amino acids: CASSLEGRYYEQYF. The chain links TRBV11-2 to TRBJ2-7; D unclear. The CDR3 has 14 amino acids. Germline CDR1 is SGHAT and CDR2 is FQNNGV. V lost 0 bases and J 3 bases, leaving 9 bases between the germline ends.

The rearrangement links TRBV27 to TRBJ1-2; 8 positions match TRBD1. J was trimmed by 2 bases and V by 6 bases; bases with no gene match: 5. CDR3 length: 14 residues. Germline V lookup: CDR1 MNHEY, CDR2 SMNVEV (reference sequence). The CDR3 nucleotides are TGTGCCAGCAGCCCAGGGGGCGGGAACTATGGCTACACCTTC. It yields the protein CASSPGGGNYGYTF.

The gene calls are TRBV28 and TRBJ1-2; D ambiguous. Germline CDR1 reads MDHEN; CDR2 reads SYDVKM. V was pared by 7 bases and J by 5 bases, with 20 bases between. The CDR3 extends over 15 amino acids. The DNA for the CDR3 is TGTGCCAGCACCCCGCGAGCTGGAACTTATTATGGCTACACCTTC. This encodes CASTPRAGTYYGYTF.

V usage is TRBV6-5 and J usage is TRBJ1-1; D not resolved. With 6 bases removed from V and 0 bases from J, the gap between germline ends came to 11 bases. Germline assignment: CDR1 MNHEY and CDR2 SVGAGI. This CDR3 spans 14 amino acids. The CDR3 loop reads CASSRATMNTEAFF. The CDR3 nucleotides read TGTGCCAGCAGCCGGGCTACCATGAACACTGAAGCTTTCTTT.

The chain employs TRBV6-1 and TRBJ2-1; the D gene is possibly TRBD2 (5 bases). Trimming stripped 2 bases from V and 0 bases from J, with 14 bases between. Germline V gene lookup returns CDR1 MNHNS and CDR2 SASEGT. This CDR3 spans 17 amino acids. CDR3 loop: CASSEMGAGSSYNEQFF. The DNA for the CDR3 is TGTGCCAGCAGTGAAATGGGAGCCGGTAGCTCCTACAATGAGCAGTTCTTC.

V and J are TRBV7-9 and TRBJ2-2; D gene uncertain. The germline gives CDR1 SEHNR, CDR2 FQNEAQ (reference sequence). V was trimmed by 5 bases and J by 3 bases, leaving 4 bases between them. The CDR3 extends over 12 amino acids. CDR3 coding DNA: TGTGCCAGCAGCCCCGACACCGGGGAGCTGTTTTTT. Its translation: CASSPDTGELFF.

Comments on this clone: The same CDR3 is also encoded by other DNA sequences in this sample. The chain combines TRBV7-2 with TRBJ2-2; TRBD1 aligns across 8 bases. This CDR3 has 14 residues. Germline values: CDR1 SGHTA, CDR2 FQGNSA. The V segment lost 3 bases and the J segment 5 bases; nucleotides outside the gene matches: 2. DNA of the CDR3: TGTGCCAGCAGCTTCGACAGGGGAACCGGGGAGCTGTTTTTT. Encoded protein: CASSFDRGTGELFF. The whole variable domain, remainder taken from reference TRBV7-2 and TRBJ2-2, is GAGVSQSPSNKVTEKGKDVELRCDPISGHTALYWYRQSLGQGLEFLIYFQGNSAPDKSGLPSDRFSAERTGGSVSTLTIQRTQQEDSAVYLCASSFDRGTGELFFGEGSRLTVL.